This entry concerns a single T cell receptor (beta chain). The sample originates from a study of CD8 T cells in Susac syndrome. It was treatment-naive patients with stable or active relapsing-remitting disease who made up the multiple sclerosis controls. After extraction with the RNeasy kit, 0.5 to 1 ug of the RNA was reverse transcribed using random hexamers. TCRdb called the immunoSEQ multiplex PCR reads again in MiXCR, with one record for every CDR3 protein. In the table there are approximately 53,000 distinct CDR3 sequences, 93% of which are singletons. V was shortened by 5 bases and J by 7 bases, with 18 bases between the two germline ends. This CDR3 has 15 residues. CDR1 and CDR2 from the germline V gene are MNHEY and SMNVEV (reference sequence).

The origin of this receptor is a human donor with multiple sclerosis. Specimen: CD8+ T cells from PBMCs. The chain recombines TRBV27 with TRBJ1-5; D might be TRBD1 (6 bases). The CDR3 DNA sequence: TGTGCCAGCAGTCCAGGGACATTATCTACCCAGCCCCAGCATTTT. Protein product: CASSPGTLSTQPQHF.